The clone carrying this T cell receptor beta chain was seen ten or more times. This CDR3 contains 12 residues. V was cut by 3 bases and J by 3 bases, with 2 bases left in between. The sample belongs to a study of identical twins. TCRdb recomputed calls from the 5' RACE reads with MiXCR, one row per CDR3 protein. The sample holds a few hundred thousand distinct CDR3 sequences, 20% to 25% seen once. The sample was also reused in another study, on T cells expressing NK-cell markers. That source notes: Obtained from sorted CD3+CD56+NKG2C+, CD3+CD56+NKG2C- and CD3+CD56-NKG2C+ T cells were the TCR beta repertoires. Clarity on HCMV specificity was lacking for the expanded NKG2C+ T cell clones.

The sequenced sample was CD4+ T cells sorted from blood. This TCR was sampled from a woman younger than 35 in good health. The chain recombines TRBV12-3 or TRBV12-4 with TRBJ2-2; D remains unclear. CDR3 sequence reads: CASSFYTGELFF. CDR3 nucleotide sequence: TGTGCCAGCAGTTTCTACACCGGGGAGCTGTTTTTT.